The next 7 T cell receptor beta chains were all read from a single sample in a study of early T cells in non-severe SARS-CoV-2 infection. TCRdb reanalysed the 5' RACE reads using MiXCR and keeps one entry per CDR3 protein. The sample records 60,000 to 90,000 distinct CDR3 sequences, 7.5% to 10% being singletons. Sample: whole blood. The receptors were sampled from an adult who was a healthcare worker with PCR-confirmed SARS-CoV-2 infection or an uninfected control (not recorded which).

The V call is TRBV12-3 or TRBV12-4, the J call TRBJ2-6; TRBD1 matches 7 bases. Trimming at V came to 5 bases and at J to 0 bases, leaving 7 bases not matched to a gene. CDR3 length equals 17 residues. The CDR3 coding sequence is TGTGCCAGCAGTCGGGACAGAGGGAGCTCTGGGGCCAACGTCCTGACTTTC. Translating it yields CASSRDRGSSGANVLTF.

The chain carries TRBV7-9 and TRBJ1-6, with D possibly being TRBD1 (5 bases). The CDR3 covers 12 residues. Between the trimmed V and J ends, which lost 8 bases and 13 bases, there was a span of 15 bases. Germline V gene lookup returns CDR1 SEHNR and CDR2 FQNEAQ (reference sequence). Written as DNA, the CDR3 is TGTGCCAGCGGCGGACACCTCTTGCCCCTCCACTTT. This codes for CASGGHLLPLHF.

Only a few counts were recorded for this clonotype. The rearrangement links TRBV29-1 to TRBJ2-1, with D maybe TRBD1 (6 bases). Germline assignment: CDR1 SQVTM and CDR2 ANQGSEA. The CDR3 consists of 14 residues. Trimming took 5 bases from V and 4 from J, leaving 15 bases between them. CDR3 coding DNA: TGCAGCGTTCTATTGGCAGGGGTATACAATGAGCAGTTCTTC. It translates to CSVLLAGVYNEQFF.

The rearrangement uses TRBV13 and TRBJ2-7, with no clear D. V was shortened by 4 bases and J by 7 bases, with 17 bases between the two germline ends. Per germline, CDR1 PRHDT and CDR2 FYEKMQ (reference sequence). The CDR3 consists of 14 residues. CDR3 coding DNA: TGTGCCAGCAGCTCCAGTCTCCTGGGTATGGAGCAGTACTTC. Protein sequence: CASSSSLLGMEQYF.

Many counts were recorded for this clonotype. The DNA for the CDR3 is TGTGCCAGCCAATCCCCGGGGGGCAACGAAAAACTGTTTTTT. Its translation is CASQSPGGNEKLFF. The chain employs TRBV28 and TRBJ1-4; tentative D call: TRBD1 (6 bases). The germline V gene encodes CDR1 MDHEN and CDR2 SYDVKM. V was trimmed by 8 bases and J by 8 bases, leaving 18 bases between them. The CDR3 runs 14 residues.

The chain couples TRBV6-9 to TRBJ2-1; no definite D call. V dropped 7 bases and J dropped 0 bases, with 16 bases sitting between them. From germline, CDR1 is MNHGY and CDR2 SVAAGI. The CDR3 has 16 amino acids. As DNA, the CDR3 is TGTGCCAGCACCTTAGGAAGACAAGTCTCCTACAATGAGCAGTTCTTC. Its translation: CASTLGRQVSYNEQFF.

The chain employs TRBV20-1 and TRBJ2-1; D possibly corresponds to TRBD2 (6 bases). Germline V gene lookup returns CDR1 DFQATT and CDR2 SNEGSKA (reference sequence). The CDR3 runs 16 residues. The V and J ends lost 5 bases and 2 bases respectively, with 19 bases between them. CDR3 bases: TGCAGTGCTCCACCCCGGGGGTCCGAAGCCTACAATGAGCAGTTCTTC. Translated: CSAPPRGSEAYNEQFF.